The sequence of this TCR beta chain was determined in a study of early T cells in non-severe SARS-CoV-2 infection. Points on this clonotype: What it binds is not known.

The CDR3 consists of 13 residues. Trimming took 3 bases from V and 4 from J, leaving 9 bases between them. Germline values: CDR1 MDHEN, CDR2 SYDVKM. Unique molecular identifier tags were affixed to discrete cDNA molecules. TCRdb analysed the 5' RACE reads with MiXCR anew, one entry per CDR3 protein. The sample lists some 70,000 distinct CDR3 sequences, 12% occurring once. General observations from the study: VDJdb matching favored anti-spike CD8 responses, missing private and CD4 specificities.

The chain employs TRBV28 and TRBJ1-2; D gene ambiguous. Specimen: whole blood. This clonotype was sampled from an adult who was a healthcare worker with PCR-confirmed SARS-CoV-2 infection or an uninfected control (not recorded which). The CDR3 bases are TGTGCCAGCAGTTTTCGGGCCGTCTATGGCTACACCTTC. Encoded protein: CASSFRAVYGYTF.